These 16 T cell receptor beta chains came from one sample sequenced in a study of identical twins. MiXCR, run by TCRdb on the 5' RACE reads, gives a single entry per CDR3 protein. This table holds roughly 350,000 distinct CDR3 sequences, 10% to 15% found once. These data also formed part of another study, on yellow fever vaccine responses in identical twins.

Material: CD8+ T cells sorted from blood. The receptors stem from a woman under 30 in good health.

The chain is built from TRBV12-3 or TRBV12-4 and TRBJ2-4; 8 bases agree with TRBD1. The CDR3 covers 15 residues. Trimming took 7 bases from V and 2 from J; bases not matched to a gene: 7. In nucleotides, the CDR3 is TGTGCCAGCAAGACTGGGACAGGTCCCAAAAACATTCAGTACTTC. Translation: CASKTGTGPKNIQYF.

This clonotype was seen a few times. The rearrangement links TRBV2 to TRBJ2-7; D not resolved. The CDR3 is made up of 12 amino acids. Germline-derived CDR1 and CDR2 are SNHLY and FYNNEI. V was trimmed by 8 bases and J by 2 bases, leaving 10 bases between them. The CDR3 DNA follows: TGTGCCAGCCTGGGAAAAACCTACGAGCAGTACTTC. It codes for CASLGKTYEQYF.

This clonotype was seen a handful of times. V is TRBV7-2 and J is TRBJ2-7; D is undetermined. Germline CDR1 is SGHTA and CDR2 is FQGNSA. The V end was cut by 5 bases, the J end by 6 bases, with 17 bases between. This CDR3 contains 14 residues. CDR3 bases: TGTGCCAGCAGCCCAATCGGCAGCTTCGGCGAGCAGTACTTC. Protein product: CASSPIGSFGEQYF.

As for this clonotype: This may stem from a read error, because a much larger clone lies one nucleotide away. The chain combines TRBV4-2 with TRBJ2-3, with D unresolved. Germline CDR1 is LGHNA and CDR2 is YNFKEQ. The CDR3 has 15 residues. V lost 1 base and J lost 2, with 10 bases in between. DNA of the CDR3: TGTGCCAGCAGCCAAGGGGCGCTTCACACAGATACGCAGTATTTT. It specifies CASSQGALHTDTQYF.

This clonotype came up many times. This rearrangement joins TRBV29-1 to TRBJ2-1; D perhaps matches TRBD1 (6 bases). V lost 7 bases, J lost 8 bases, and 12 bases lay in between. Germline V gives CDR1 SQVTM, CDR2 ANQGSEA. The CDR3 sequence is 11 residues long. This CDR3 is CSARTGYEQFF. The CDR3 DNA is TGCAGCGCCCGTACAGGGTATGAGCAGTTCTTC.

The genes are TRBV27 and TRBJ2-1, with D maybe TRBD1 (6 bases). The CDR3 covers 13 residues. Germline-derived CDR1 and CDR2 are MNHEY and SMNVEV (reference sequence). Trimming took 4 bases from V and 9 from J, leaving 13 bases between them. The CDR3 nucleotides are TGTGCCAGCAGTTGGGCAGGGGCGGGTGAGCAGTTCTTC. Protein: CASSWAGAGEQFF.

This clonotype has more than one count but fewer than ten. This chain uses TRBV20-1 with TRBJ2-1; D may correspond to TRBD1 or TRBD2 (6 bases each). CDR1 and CDR2 (germline): DFQATT, SNEGSKA (reference sequence). CDR3 length equals 15 residues. V lost 4 bases and J 5 bases, leaving 18 bases between the germline ends. The CDR3 DNA follows: TGCAGTGCTACACAATCGGGGGCACCTAACAATGAGCAGTTCTTC. Its protein is CSATQSGAPNNEQFF.

This clonotype was seen only a few times. This CDR3 is CASTHLDEQFF. DNA of the CDR3: TGTGCCAGCACTCATTTGGATGAGCAGTTCTTC. The chain combines TRBV2 with TRBJ2-1; D not certain. The CDR3 is made up of 11 amino acids. V was trimmed by 7 bases and J by 8 bases, leaving 9 bases between them. Germline CDR1 reads SNHLY; CDR2 reads FYNNEI.

This clonotype appeared a few times. J is TRBJ2-7 and V is TRBV2; a weak D match, TRBD1 (5 bases). Trimming cost V 3 bases and J 1 base, with 16 bases left between them. This CDR3 has 16 amino acids. Germline CDR1 SNHLY, CDR2 FYNNEI. The DNA of the CDR3 is TGTGCCAGCAGTGATCAAGACAGCAAAGTATCCTACGAGCAGTACTTC. Translating it yields CASSDQDSKVSYEQYF.

This clonotype was counted at least ten times. The chain carries TRBV5-5 and TRBJ2-1; D unresolved. V was pared by 3 bases and J by 1 base, with 14 bases between. Germline assignment: CDR1 SGHKS and CDR2 YYEKEE (reference sequence). This CDR3 is built from 16 residues. The CDR3 DNA sequence: TGTGCCAGCAGCTACCGACCCCCAGAGTCCTACAATGAGCAGTTCTTC. This encodes CASSYRPPESYNEQFF.

There are a few counts of this clonotype. DNA for the CDR3: TGTGCCAGCAGCCCTTTGACAGACCTCGACTATGGCTACACCTTC. Its translation: CASSPLTDLDYGYTF. The V call is TRBV3-1, the J call TRBJ1-2, with D maybe TRBD1 (5 bases). The CDR3 is 15 residues long. Germline CDR1 is LGHDT and CDR2 is YNNKEL (reference sequence). V was shortened by 4 bases and J by 3 bases, with 15 bases between the two germline ends. The full variable domain, completed using reference TRBV3-1 and TRBJ1-2, is DTAVSQTPKYLVTQMGNDKSIKCEQNLGHDTMYWYKQDSKKFLKIMFSYNNKELIINETVPNRFSPKSPDKAHLNLHINSLELGDSAVYFCASSPLTDLDYGYTFGSGTRLTVV.

Ten or more counts support this clonotype. The chain has TRBV28 and TRBJ2-1; 7 positions match TRBD2. CDR3 length: 15 residues. V lost 8 bases to trimming and J lost 3 bases; unmatched junction nucleotides: 10. The germline V gene encodes CDR1 MDHEN and CDR2 SYDVKM. CDR3 protein: CASEKSGVYYNEQFF. CDR3 DNA sequence: TGTGCCAGCGAAAAGAGCGGGGTCTACTACAATGAGCAGTTCTTC. Using reference TRBV28 and TRBJ2-1 for the parts outside the CDR3, the full variable domain is DVKVTQSSRYLVKRTGEKVFLECVQDMDHENMFWYRQDPGLGLRLIYFSYDVKMKEKGDIPEGYSVSREKKERFSLILESASTNQTSMYLCASEKSGVYYNEQFFGPGTRLTVL.

This clonotype appeared a few times. The chain combines TRBV5-1 with TRBJ2-7, with a tentative D call TRBD2 (5 bases). Germline loops: CDR1 SGHRS, CDR2 YFSETQ. This CDR3 is 12 amino acids long. The chain's CDR3 is CAKGSGVLEQYV. CDR3 in DNA: TGCGCAAAAGGCTCCGGGGTACTCGAGCAGTACGTC.

To note about this clonotype: One junction end disagrees with the germline gene, perhaps due to a read error. The chain couples TRBV4-2 to TRBJ1-6, with D perhaps matching TRBD1 (5 bases). Germline CDR1 and CDR2: LGHNA and YNFKEQ. The CDR3 is made up of 18 amino acids. The CDR3, as DNA: TGTGCCAGCAGCCAAGACAGGGTCCAAACCCTGGTTAATTCAACCCTCCACTTT. Translation: CASSQDRVQTLVNSTLHF.

This clonotype appeared a few times. The V call is TRBV6-6, the J call TRBJ2-1, with 7 nucleotides matching TRBD1. The CDR3 extends over 13 amino acids. CDR1 and CDR2 (germline): MNHNY, SVGAGI (reference sequence). V lost 7 bases and J lost 4; bases outside the gene matches: 4. This CDR3 reads CASKGQIYNEQFF. CDR3 nucleotides: TGTGCCAGCAAGGGACAGATTTACAATGAGCAGTTCTTC.

This clonotype was observed a handful of times. V gene TRBV7-6 combines with J gene TRBJ1-1; tentatively, D is TRBD1 (5 bases). The germline gives CDR1 SGHVS, CDR2 FNYEAQ. Trimming shortened V by 3 bases and J by 5 bases, and 19 bases separated the two germline ends. This CDR3 is built from 16 residues. The CDR3 here is CASSFYPISGVTEAFF. CDR3 nucleotide sequence: TGTGCCAGCAGCTTCTACCCCATTTCGGGGGTAACTGAAGCTTTCTTT.